One and the same sample provided the 11 T cell receptor beta chains below, sequenced in a study of blood T cell repertoires in COVID-19. The assay was immunoSEQ multiplex PCR, and TCRdb's table has in-frame clones only and misses some. This table has tens of thousands of clones, roughly three quarters appearing once. The sequenced material came from peripheral blood. The receptors shown here come from a man in his sixties or seventies with acute or convalescent COVID-19.

V and J are TRBV15 and TRBJ2-1, with 16 positions matching TRBD2. V lost 4 bases and J lost 0; bases outside the gene matches: 9. This CDR3 has 20 residues. Germline loops: CDR1 LNHNV, CDR2 YYDKDF (reference sequence). The chain's CDR3 is CATSTPGTSGGVSSYNEQFF. CDR3 coding DNA: TGTGCCACCAGCACCCCGGGGACTAGCGGGGGGGTAAGCTCCTACAATGAGCAGTTCTTC.

V is TRBV28 and J is TRBJ1-1; 10 bases align to TRBD1. V lost 3 bases to trimming and J lost 4 bases; unmatched junction nucleotides: 5. Germline assignment: CDR1 MDHEN and CDR2 SYDVKM. The CDR3 runs 15 residues. The DNA of the CDR3 is TGTGCCAGCAGTTTCCCGGACAGGGGGTCCACTGAAGCTTTCTTT. It translates to CASSFPDRGSTEAFF.

The genes are TRBV30 and TRBJ2-3, with D perhaps matching TRBD1 (6 bases). The CDR3 is made up of 15 amino acids. V lost 0 bases, J lost 1 base, and 11 bases lay in between. Germline V CDR1 and CDR2: GTSNPN, SVGIG (reference sequence). The CDR3, as DNA: TGTGCCTGGAGTGTACAGGGTGTTGGCACAGATACGCAGTATTTT. Amino acid sequence: CAWSVQGVGTDTQYF.

This chain joins TRBV11-2 and TRBJ1-4; D remains unclear. CDR3 length: 12 amino acids. Germline V gives CDR1 SGHAT, CDR2 FQNNGV. V gave up 1 base and J gave up 10 bases, with 7 bases separating them. The chain's CDR3 is CASSLAGIKLFF. DNA for the CDR3: TGTGCCAGCAGCTTAGCGGGGATAAAACTGTTTTTT.

V and J are TRBV5-4 and TRBJ2-1, with 11 bases lining up with TRBD2. With V trimmed by 9 bases and J by 5 bases, 22 bases remained unmatched. The V gene's germline CDR1 is SGHNT and CDR2 YYREEE (reference sequence). The CDR3 is 19 amino acids. DNA for the CDR3: TGTGCCACAAAGTTCGGGACACCCAGACTAGCGGGGACTAACAATGAGCAGTTCTTC. This gives the protein CATKFGTPRLAGTNNEQFF.

The genes are TRBV6-1 and TRBJ2-2, with 8 bases aligning to TRBD2. V shed 2 bases and J 1 base; nucleotides not matched to a gene: 6. This CDR3 is built from 17 residues. In germline, CDR1 is MNHNS, CDR2 SASEGT. CDR3 residues: CASSEWASGGNTGELFF. As DNA, the CDR3 is TGTGCCAGCAGTGAATGGGCGAGCGGGGGGAACACCGGGGAGCTGTTTTTT.

This sequence joins TRBV5-1 and TRBJ1-4; D not certain. The CDR3 sequence is 16 residues long. Trimming left V 5 bases short and J 0 bases short, with 14 bases between. CDR1 and CDR2 from the germline V gene are SGHRS and YFSETQ. The DNA of the CDR3 is TGCGCCAGCAGGAGGGAGCAGTCTACAACTAATGAAAAACTGTTTTTT. Translating it yields CASRREQSTTNEKLFF.

The rearrangement links TRBV5-4 to TRBJ2-1; TRBD1 agrees at 9 bases. The V and J ends lost 4 bases and 0 bases, in that order; junction bases with no gene match: 5. Germline V gene lookup returns CDR1 SGHNT and CDR2 YYREEE (reference sequence). The CDR3 contains 16 residues. The CDR3 nucleotides are TGTGCCAGCAGCCGGGACAGGGCTAGCTCCTACAATGAGCAGTTCTTC. This codes for CASSRDRASSYNEQFF.

This clone was counted a few times. DNA of the CDR3: TGTGCCAGCAGTATGTACAGGGGGGGAGAAAAACTGTTTTTT. Amino acid sequence: CASSMYRGGEKLFF. The chain carries TRBV27 and TRBJ1-4, with 8 nucleotides matching TRBD1. This CDR3 has 14 residues. The V gene end was trimmed by 5 bases and the J gene end by 8 bases; junction bases not matched to a gene: 7. CDR1 and CDR2 from the germline V gene are MNHEY and SMNVEV (reference sequence).

This chain links TRBV6-6 with TRBJ2-1; TRBD2 is a possible D gene (7 bases). This CDR3 comprises 16 residues. V was trimmed by 0 bases and J by 6 bases, leaving 15 bases between them. Germline V gene data show CDR1 as MNHNY and CDR2 as SVGAGI (reference sequence). CDR3 in amino acids: CASSYSGQRGSNEQFF. The CDR3 DNA reads as TGTGCCAGCAGTTACTCTGGACAGCGGGGTAGCAATGAGCAGTTCTTC.

The chain joins TRBV29-1 to TRBJ2-6; no clear D gene. The CDR3 runs to 12 residues. Trimming took 3 bases from V and 3 from J, leaving 3 bases between them. CDR1 is SQVTM and CDR2 is ANQGSEA in the germline V gene. Written as DNA, the CDR3 is TGCAGCGTTGACGGTGGGGCCAACGTCCTGACTTTC. Its protein product is CSVDGGANVLTF.